A selection of T cell receptor beta chains follows, all from one sample in a study of CD8+CD57+ T cells in acquired aplastic anemia. From the reads, TCRdb called clonotypes with MiXCR, one entry per CDR3 protein. The sample includes some 290,000 distinct CDR3 sequences, approximately 57% seen only once; the top ten take 6.5% to 10%. Sequencing was carried out using sorted CD4+, CD8+, or CD8+CD57+ T cells (not recorded which) from PBMCs. The origin of the receptors is a human donor with severe aplastic anemia or a healthy control (not recorded which). Each CDR3 is given with its conserved first and last residue. A D gene is named only where the DNA matches it firmly. Clone size, where shown, is once, few, many, or a class for clones that have expanded.

d_gene	v_gene	abundance	j_gene	CDR3aa	CDR3nt
.	TRBV20-1	few	TRBJ1-1	CSARGGDNTEAFF	TGCAGTGCTAGAGGGGGGGACAACACTGAAGCTTTCTTT
.	TRBV24-1	.	TRBJ1-1	CATSVGMPGSNTEAFF	TGTGCCACCAGTGTGGGGATGCCAGGGTCAAACACTGAAGCTTTCTTT
TRBD1	TRBV7-9	few	TRBJ2-7	CASRGQGYEQYF	TGTGCCAGCAGGGGACAGGGTTACGAGCAGTACTTC
TRBD1	TRBV19	.	TRBJ1-5	CATYPTGGDHQPQHF	TGTGCCACCTACCCGACAGGGGGCGATCATCAGCCCCAGCATTTT
.	TRBV6-1	many	TRBJ1-6	CASSDGGSPLHF	TGTGCCAGCAGTGATGGGGGGTCACCCCTCCACTTT
TRBD2	TRBV9	.	TRBJ2-5	CASSVGLAGLKETQYF	TGTGCCAGCAGCGTAGGACTAGCGGGGTTGAAAGAGACCCAGTACTTC
.	TRBV15	few	TRBJ2-7	CATSRAYNEQYF	TGTGCCACCAGCAGAGCGTACAACGAGCAGTACTTC
TRBD2	TRBV4-2	.	TRBJ2-2	CASSLSGGELFF	TGTGCCAGCAGTCTTAGCGGGGGGGAGCTGTTTTTT
TRBD2	TRBV9	few	TRBJ2-7	CASSVVASGAYEQYF	TGTGCCAGCAGCGTAGTGGCTAGCGGGGCCTACGAGCAGTACTTC
TRBD2	TRBV24-1	few	TRBJ2-5	CATSDAASGQETQYF	TGTGCCACCAGTGATGCCGCTAGCGGCCAAGAGACCCAGTACTTC
.	TRBV20-1	.	TRBJ2-7	CSAMGSYF	TGCAGTGCTATGGGCAGCTACTTC